The 18 T cell receptor beta chains listed next were all sequenced from one sample in a study of CD8 T cells in ankylosing spondylitis. One entry per CDR3 protein results from TCRdb running MiXCR on the 5' RACE reads. The sample contains about 36,000 distinct CDR3 sequences, approximately 5.9% of which appear only once. The material sequenced was blood, either unsorted or a sorted T cell fraction (not recorded which). The receptors originated from a male donor with ankylosing spondylitis or in good health (not recorded which).

The table lists this clonotype with many counts. This CDR3 reads CASSLDGNNEKLFF. The CDR3 bases are TGCGCCAGCAGCCTGGACGGAAATAATGAAAAACTGTTTTTT. The rearrangement uses TRBV5-1 and TRBJ1-4; D gene ambiguous. The germline V and J ends were trimmed by 4 bases and 4 bases, with 11 bases remaining between them. The CDR3 totals 14 residues. Germline V gene data show CDR1 as SGHRS and CDR2 as YFSETQ.

This clonotype was counted at least ten times. The chain joins TRBV5-1 to TRBJ2-2; D could derive from TRBD1 or TRBD2 (5 bases each). The germline V gene has CDR1 SGHRS and CDR2 YFSETQ. V was shortened by 6 bases and J by 2 bases, with 11 bases between the two germline ends. The CDR3 covers 14 residues. As DNA, the CDR3 is TGCGCCAGCACGATAGGGGACAACACCGGGGAGCTGTTTTTT. Translated: CASTIGDNTGELFF. Full variable domain (outside the CDR3, taken from reference TRBV5-1 and TRBJ2-2): KAGVTQTPRYLIKTRGQQVTLSCSPISGHRSVSWYQQTPGQGLQFLFEYFSETQRNKGNFPGRFSGRQFSNSRSEMNVSTLELGDSALYLCASTIGDNTGELFFGEGSRLTVL.

This clonotype was seen ten or more times. V gene TRBV10-2 combines with J gene TRBJ2-7, with D tentatively TRBD2 (5 bases). In germline, CDR1 is WSHSY, CDR2 SAAADI. The CDR3 totals 14 residues. V gave up 2 bases and J gave up 0 bases, with 8 bases separating them. CDR3 region: CASSEERNSYEQYF. The CDR3 DNA is TGCGCCAGCAGTGAGGAGCGGAACTCCTACGAGCAGTACTTC.

This clonotype was seen many times. The genes are TRBV10-3 and TRBJ2-7; the D gene could be TRBD1 or TRBD2 (5 bases each). The CDR3 extends over 14 amino acids. In germline, CDR1 is ENHRY, CDR2 SYGVKD. Trimming took 6 bases from V and 6 from J, leaving 18 bases between them. CDR3 in amino acids: CAIRGDLPPLEQYF. CDR3 coding DNA: TGTGCCATCAGGGGGGACCTACCTCCCCTCGAGCAGTACTTC.

This clonotype appeared a few times. The chain couples TRBV4-2 to TRBJ2-7, with D perhaps being TRBD1 or TRBD2 (5 bases each). This CDR3 has 13 amino acids. The germline V gene has CDR1 LGHNA and CDR2 YNFKEQ. Trimming took off 8 bases at V and 3 bases at J, with 14 bases between the two ends. This CDR3 reads CASGPRDGYEQYF. Written as DNA, the CDR3 is TGTGCCAGCGGCCCCCGGGACGGCTACGAGCAGTACTTC.

This clonotype has a count of ten or more. The junction differs from germline at one of its ends, possibly a read error. This sequence joins TRBV4-1 and TRBJ2-1, with a possible D match to TRBD1 (6 bases). Germline V lookup: CDR1 MGHRA, CDR2 YSYEKL. The CDR3 has 16 residues. The DNA of the CDR3 is TGCGCCAGCAGCCAGGGGCCCGCTCAGGGGTACAGTGAGCAGTTCTTC. The encoded protein is CASSQGPAQGYSEQFF.

This clonotype has more than one count but fewer than ten. This rearrangement joins TRBV7-9 to TRBJ1-1; D might be TRBD1 (5 bases). V gave up 5 bases and J gave up 1 base, with 11 bases separating them. CDR3 length: 14 amino acids. Germline assignment: CDR1 SEHNR and CDR2 FQNEAQ (reference sequence). This CDR3 reads CASSVQDPNTEAFF. CDR3 DNA sequence: TGTGCCAGCAGCGTACAGGACCCGAACACTGAAGCTTTCTTT.

By share of the sample, this clonotype is medium-sized (0.01 to 0.1%). The genes are TRBV20-1 and TRBJ2-1, with D perhaps TRBD2 (6 bases). From germline, CDR1 is DFQATT and CDR2 SNEGSKA (reference sequence). The V and J ends lost 6 bases and 0 bases respectively, with 6 bases between them. The CDR3 is 12 residues long. The CDR3 region has the DNA TGCAGTGCGCGGGGCTCCTACAATGAGCAGTTCTTC. The encoded protein is CSARGSYNEQFF.

This clonotype was observed at least ten times. The chain combines TRBV16 with TRBJ2-7; D not resolved. The CDR3 loop spans 16 amino acids. Germline loops: CDR1 KGHSY, CDR2 FQNENV. V lost 1 base, J lost 4 bases, and 17 bases lay in between. CDR3 amino acids: CASSQFGRTNFYEQYF. Here the CDR3 DNA reads TGTGCCAGCAGCCAATTCGGCAGAACTAATTTTTACGAGCAGTACTTC. Supplemented by reference TRBV16 and TRBJ2-7, the full variable domain reads GEEVAQTPKHLVRGEGQKAKLYCAPIKGHSYVFWYQQVLKNEFKFLISFQNENVFDETGMPKERFSAKCLPNSPCSLEIQATKLEDSAVYFCASSQFGRTNFYEQYFGPGTRLTVT.

At least ten counts were recorded for this clonotype. In DNA, the CDR3 is TGCGCCAGCAGCCCCTTCGGACTAGCTTTGGGCACAGATACGCAGTATTTT. Residues: CASSPFGLALGTDTQYF. J is TRBJ2-3 and V is TRBV5-1; 8 bases fit TRBD2. V was pared by 4 bases and J by 1 base, with 11 bases of the junction left unmatched. The CDR3 is 17 residues long. Germline loops: CDR1 SGHRS, CDR2 YFSETQ.

This clonotype has more than one count but fewer than ten. This sequence joins TRBV6-5 and TRBJ2-3, with D hard to call. The V gene's germline CDR1 is MNHEY and CDR2 SVGAGI. There are 15 residues in the CDR3. The ends were cut back, 0 bases at V and 2 bases at J, with 9 bases in the middle. CDR3 in amino acids: CASSYSGQSTDTQYF. For the CDR3, the DNA is TGTGCCAGCAGTTACTCAGGGCAATCCACAGATACGCAGTATTTT.

The rearrangement uses TRBV7-9 and TRBJ2-3; D may be TRBD2 (5 bases). The ends were cut back, 0 bases at V and 2 bases at J, with 12 bases in the middle. This CDR3 has 16 amino acids. The germline gives CDR1 SEHNR, CDR2 FQNEAQ (reference sequence). CDR3 in DNA: TGTGCCAGCAGCTTAGCGGAACTAGTTAACACAGATACGCAGTATTTT. Protein sequence: CASSLAELVNTDTQYF.

In this sample, this clonotype turned up many times. V is TRBV12-5 and J is TRBJ2-2, with TRBD2 matching over 8 bases. Germline trimming cut 0 bases from V and 3 bases from J; bases unmatched to any gene: 6. The CDR3 has 17 residues. CDR1 is LGHNT, CDR2 FRNRAP, per germline. CDR3: CASGLVIREGHTGELFF. For the CDR3, the DNA is TGTGCTAGTGGTTTGGTCATCCGGGAGGGCCACACCGGGGAGCTGTTTTTT.

This clonotype was counted a few times. The chain links TRBV11-2 to TRBJ2-7, with 14 bases fitting TRBD2. J gave up 0 bases and V 3 bases, and 1 base lay outside the gene matches. There are 16 residues in the CDR3. Germline V CDR1 and CDR2: SGHAT, FQNNGV. The CDR3 region is CASSFGLAGGSYEQYF. Written as DNA, the CDR3 is TGTGCCAGCAGCTTCGGACTAGCGGGGGGCTCCTACGAGCAGTACTTC.

On this clonotype: An end of the junction differs from the germline gene, which may be a read error. The CDR3 spells CASSHQSIAGSPCEQYF. Written as DNA, the CDR3 is TGCGCTAGCAGCCACCAGTCAATTGCCGGTAGCCCCTGCGAGCAGTACTTC. This chain links TRBV4-1 with TRBJ2-7; D call uncertain. CDR3 length equals 17 residues. Germline CDR1 and CDR2: MGHRA and YSYEKL.

This clonotype has a count of ten or more. The chain has TRBV28 and TRBJ2-7, with a tentative D call TRBD1 (7 bases). Between the trimmed V and J ends, which lost 3 bases and 3 bases, there was a span of 15 bases. Germline V lookup: CDR1 MDHEN, CDR2 SYDVKM. CDR3 length equals 15 residues. The CDR3 loop is CASSFGGTADYEQYF. The CDR3 DNA reads TGTGCCAGCAGTTTTGGGGGGACAGCAGACTACGAGCAGTACTTC.

The table lists this clonotype with many counts. This rearrangement joins TRBV6-5 to TRBJ2-4; 7 bases map to TRBD2. The CDR3 is 16 amino acids. Germline values: CDR1 MNHEY, CDR2 SVGAGI. J lost 3 bases, V lost 0 bases, and 5 bases had no gene match. This CDR3 is CASSYSTGGNKNIQYF. CDR3 DNA sequence: TGTGCCAGCAGTTACTCGACCGGGGGGAACAAAAACATTCAGTACTTC.

This clonotype was seen many times. The gene calls are TRBV28 and TRBJ2-5, with TRBD1 matching 7 bases. The CDR3 extends over 14 amino acids. CDR1 and CDR2 from the germline V gene are MDHEN and SYDVKM. The ends lost 4 bases at V and 3 bases at J; junction bases unmatched: 5. CDR3 nucleotide sequence: TGTGCCAGCAGTTCCATCGACAGGGAAGAGACCCAGTACTTC. This sequence encodes CASSSIDREETQYF.